The source of this TCR beta chain is a study of response to subunit inactivated influenza vaccine. The study's findings and limits: A suggestion made by the authors is that each seasonal influenza vaccination recruits few new T cells.

CDR1 and CDR2 (germline): SEHNR, FQNEAQ (reference sequence). The CDR3 extends over 12 amino acids. Trimming took 4 bases from V and 6 from J, leaving 10 bases between them. From the RT-PCR reads, TCRdb called clonotypes with MiXCR, one entry per CDR3 protein. The sample consists of roughly 190,000 distinct CDR3 sequences, approximately 14% of them appearing once. This clonotype was counted between two and nine times. What it binds is unknown. The chain recombines TRBV7-9 with TRBJ2-7; no clear D. Material: CD8+ T cells sorted from PBMCs, obtained 5 days after vaccination. This clonotype was obtained from a man in his fifties or sixties who received an inactivated influenza vaccine. CDR3 DNA sequence: TGTGCCAGCAGCTCCGGAGTAGCCGAGCAGTACTTC. Encoded protein: CASSSGVAEQYF. Full variable domain (rest looked up from reference TRBV7-9 and TRBJ2-7): DTGVSQNPRHKITKRGQNVTFRCDPISEHNRLYWYRQTLGQGPEFLTYFQNEAQLEKSRLLSDRFSAERPKGSFSTLEIQRTEQGDSAMYLCASSSGVAEQYFGPGTRLTVT.